What follows are 12 T cell receptor beta chains derived from one specimen sequenced in a study of identical twins. Via MiXCR, TCRdb re-called the 5' RACE reads, giving one row per CDR3 protein. The sample records about 390,000 distinct CDR3 sequences, roughly 9% being singletons. Sequences were obtained from naive T cells sorted from blood. These receptors all come from a woman between 50 and 59 years old in good health.

The rearrangement links TRBV6-6 to TRBJ2-7; TRBD2 agrees at 7 bases. The germline CDR1 and CDR2 sequences are MNHNY and SVGAGI (reference sequence). Unmatched junction bases numbered 6, after V lost 0 bases and J lost 4 bases. The CDR3 consists of 15 residues. The CDR3 DNA follows: TGTGCCAGCAGTTACTCGCCTAGGGGAGGGTACGAGCAGTACGTC. Translated: CASSYSPRGGYEQYV.

This clonotype was found many times. The chain combines TRBV11-1 with TRBJ2-3; 9 bases fit TRBD2. This CDR3 is built from 15 residues. Germline CDR1 SGHAT, CDR2 FQDESV (reference sequence). J was trimmed by 3 bases and V by 5 bases; bases with no gene match: 6. The CDR3 DNA reads as TGTGCCAGCAGCCAGAGCGGGAGGAGGACAGATACGCAGTATTTT. Translated: CASSQSGRRTDTQYF.

The rearrangement links TRBV28 to TRBJ2-7, with D possibly TRBD1 on 6 matching bases. V was pared by 5 bases and J by 6 bases, with 17 bases between. CDR1 MDHEN and CDR2 SYDVKM come from the germline V gene. This CDR3 comprises 14 residues. This chain's CDR3 is CASSPTGTGSEQYV. CDR3 in DNA: TGTGCCAGCAGTCCCACCGGCACAGGGTCCGAGCAGTACGTC.

The CDR3 DNA reads TGTGCCACCAGCAGGTCGGGGGGGGTCGAGGTCTCCTACAATGAGCAGTTCTTC. Translating it yields CATSRSGGVEVSYNEQFF. The chain joins TRBV15 to TRBJ2-1, with 8 bases lining up with TRBD2. The V and J ends lost 3 bases and 0 bases, in that order; junction bases with no gene match: 10. CDR3 size: 18 residues. Per germline, CDR1 LNHNV and CDR2 YYDKDF (reference sequence).

The chain carries TRBV7-9 and TRBJ1-4; 8 bases are a match to TRBD1. Germline CDR1 reads SEHNR; CDR2 reads FQNEAQ (reference sequence). V was pared by 10 bases and J by 4 bases, with 11 bases of the junction left unmatched. This CDR3 spans 15 amino acids. The DNA of the CDR3 is TGTGCCATACCACCCACGGGACAGGATAATGAAAAACTGTTTTTT. This translates into CAIPPTGQDNEKLFF.

In its sample, this clonotype was seen many times. The CDR3 reads CASSQEGVGGYEQYV. Here the CDR3 DNA reads TGTGCCAGCAGTCAGGAGGGGGTGGGAGGTTACGAGCAGTACGTC. The rearrangement joins TRBV28 to TRBJ2-7; D possibly uses TRBD1 or TRBD2 (6 bases each). With 5 bases removed from V and 4 bases from J, the gap between germline ends came to 18 bases. Germline CDR1 MDHEN, CDR2 SYDVKM. The CDR3 runs 15 residues.

This chain links TRBV21-1 with TRBJ2-3; no check of the table's D call, TRBD2, against the DNA was made. TRBV21-1 is a recognized pseudogene. This CDR3 is 18 amino acids long. CDR3 DNA: TGTGCCAGCATCCCAATACCGGGCGGGTACCTCCACACAGATACGCAGTATTTT. This encodes CASIPIPGGYLHTDTQYF.

The chain has TRBV7-9 and TRBJ1-1; D is unresolved. The CDR3 is 14 residues long. With 4 bases removed from V and 12 bases from J, the gap between germline ends came to 21 bases. Germline V gene data show CDR1 as SEHNR and CDR2 as FQNEAQ (reference sequence). The CDR3 nucleotides are TGTGCCAGCAGCTCCGCAACTTCGATGGGTATTCCTTTCTTT. This codes for CASSSATSMGIPFF.

This clonotype came up a few times. Here the CDR3 reads CASSLVPSGGGSYEQYF. The CDR3 region has the DNA TGCGCCAGCAGCTTGGTACCTAGCGGAGGCGGCTCCTACGAGCAGTACTTC. V is TRBV5-1 and J is TRBJ2-7; TRBD2 matches 7 bases. The V gene's germline CDR1 is SGHRS and CDR2 YFSETQ. V gave up 0 bases and J gave up 0 bases; unmatched junction bases: 9. The CDR3 runs 17 residues.

The sample holds a few counts of this clonotype. The rearrangement joins TRBV20-1 to TRBJ2-7, with D perhaps matching TRBD1 (7 bases). CDR3 length equals 12 residues. Germline V gives CDR1 DFQATT, CDR2 SNEGSKA (reference sequence). Trimming cost V 0 bases and J 7 bases, with 10 bases left between them. The CDR3 reads CSARDPGGEQYF. The CDR3 coding sequence is TGCAGTGCTAGAGACCCAGGGGGGGAGCAGTACTTC.

This clonotype was picked up a small number of times. The gene calls are TRBV5-1 and TRBJ2-1, with D possibly matching TRBD2 (6 bases). This CDR3 region has 12 residues. V dropped 7 bases and J dropped 7 bases, with 12 bases sitting between them. The germline V gene has CDR1 SGHRS and CDR2 YFSETQ. CDR3 sequence: CASGTSWNEQFF. The CDR3 coding sequence is TGCGCCAGCGGTACTAGCTGGAATGAGCAGTTCTTC.

This clonotype was detected ten times or more. The rearrangement links TRBV12-3 or TRBV12-4 to TRBJ2-1; TRBD2 matches at 7 bases. There are 15 residues in the CDR3. V was clipped by 6 bases and J by 4 bases; unmatched bases: 9. CDR3 sequence: CASRTRASGYNEQFF. Here the CDR3 DNA reads TGTGCCAGCAGGACCCGGGCTAGCGGTTACAATGAGCAGTTCTTC.